This T cell receptor (beta chain) emerged from a study of T cell responses to AZD1222 COVID-19 vaccine. The CDR3 runs 14 residues. Germline values: CDR1 MGHRA, CDR2 YSYEKL. V lost 3 bases and J 0 bases, leaving 8 bases between the germline ends. Clones were sequenced by immunoSEQ multiplex PCR, and TCRdb holds only the in-frame ones, with some missing. Counted here are some 100,000 clones, 88% occurring once; the ten biggest clones make up roughly 13%. The specimen comprised peripheral blood, sampled on day 0 of MenACWY control vaccination. This chain links TRBV4-1 with TRBJ1-2; no firm D call. The receptor's source is an adult in good health. The DNA for the CDR3 is TGCGCCAGCAGCCACCCCCGTTCTAACTATGGCTACACCTTC. Protein sequence: CASSHPRSNYGYTF.